This T cell receptor beta chain was found in a study of cytomegalovirus exposure and HLA in healthy donors. Study-level points and caveats: Among TCR beta chains, those listed as cytomegalovirus-associated numbered about 160.

With regard to this clone: The antigen is not known.

CDR1 is SGHTA and CDR2 is FQGNSA in the germline V gene. The CDR3 is 15 amino acids. Trimming shortened V by 5 bases and J by 0 bases, and 13 bases separated the two germline ends. In the PCR, 60 Vbeta and 13 Jbeta primers were used. Some clones are missing from TCRdb's copy, which holds only in-frame ones; the method was immunoSEQ multiplex PCR. The sample holds tens of thousands of clones, around 80% seen once. The sequence was collected from a man aged 40-49 years in good health and CMV-seronegative. The V and J genes are TRBV7-2 and TRBJ1-2, with D possibly TRBD1 on 5 matching bases. Input material: PBMCs. This chain's CDR3 is CASSTSSGANYGYTF. As DNA, the CDR3 is TGTGCCAGCAGCACCTCCTCGGGGGCTAACTATGGCTACACCTTC.